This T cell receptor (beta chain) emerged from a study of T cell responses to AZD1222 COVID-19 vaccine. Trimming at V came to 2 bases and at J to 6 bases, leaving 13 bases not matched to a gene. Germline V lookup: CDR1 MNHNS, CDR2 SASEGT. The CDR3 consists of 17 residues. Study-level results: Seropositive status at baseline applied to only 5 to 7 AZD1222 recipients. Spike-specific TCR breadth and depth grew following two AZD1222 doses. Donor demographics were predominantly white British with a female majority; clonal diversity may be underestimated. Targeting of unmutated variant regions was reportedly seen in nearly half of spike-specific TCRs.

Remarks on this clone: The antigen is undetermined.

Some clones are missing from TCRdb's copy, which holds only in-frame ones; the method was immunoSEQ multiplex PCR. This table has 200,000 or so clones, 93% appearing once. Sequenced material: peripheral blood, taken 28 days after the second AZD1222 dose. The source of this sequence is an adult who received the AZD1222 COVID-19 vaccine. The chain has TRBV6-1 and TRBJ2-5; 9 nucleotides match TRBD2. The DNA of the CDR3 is TGTGCCAGCAGTGAAATGGTTTTGCGGGGGGGCACTCAGACCCAGTACTTC. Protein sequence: CASSEMVLRGGTQTQYF.